The 20 T cell receptor beta chains below were found in one sample sequenced in a study of T cell responses to AZD1222 COVID-19 vaccine. Libraries were prepared by immunoSEQ multiplex PCR; TCRdb keeps only in-frame clonotypes and omits some of them. The profile shows 140,000 to 150,000 clones, under 95% of them singletons. The starting material was peripheral blood, obtained on day 0 of MenACWY control vaccination. The receptors shown here come from an adult in good health.

V is TRBV6-5 and J is TRBJ1-4; 10 nucleotides align to TRBD1. Germline values: CDR1 MNHEY, CDR2 SVGAGI. Trimming at V came to 5 bases and at J to 6 bases, leaving 3 bases not matched to a gene. CDR3 length: 14 amino acids. The CDR3 DNA sequence: TGTGCCAGCAGTCAGGGACAGGGGTATGAAAAACTGTTTTTT. Translated: CASSQGQGYEKLFF.

The chain employs TRBV30 and TRBJ1-5; tentative D call: TRBD1 (6 bases). This CDR3 region has 14 residues. V was pared by 3 bases and J by 2 bases, with 11 bases between. The V gene's germline CDR1 is GTSNPN and CDR2 SVGIG (reference sequence). The DNA of the CDR3 is TGTGCCTGGAGCAGGGGATTTGGCAATCAGCCCCAGCATTTT. It yields the protein CAWSRGFGNQPQHF. The whole variable domain, filled in from reference TRBV30 and TRBJ1-5, reads SQTIHQWPATLVQPVGSPLSLECTVEGTSNPNLYWYRQAAGRGLQLLFYSVGIGQISSEVPQNLSASRPQDRQFILSSKKLLLSDSGFYLCAWSRGFGNQPQHFGDGTRLSIL.

V gene TRBV10-1 combines with J gene TRBJ2-1; no reliable D call. CDR1 and CDR2 from the germline V gene are WNHNN and SYGVQD (reference sequence). The V end was cut by 6 bases, the J end by 5 bases, with 8 bases between. This CDR3 is 12 amino acids long. CDR3 sequence (DNA): TGCGCCAGCAGCGGCAGAGACAATGAGCAGTTCTTC. Translation gives CASSGRDNEQFF.

The gene calls are TRBV5-1 and TRBJ2-6; the D is unclear. In germline, CDR1 is SGHRS, CDR2 YFSETQ. This CDR3 has 15 residues. Trimming shortened V by 0 bases and J by 4 bases, and 8 bases separated the two germline ends. The CDR3 DNA reads as TGCGCCAGCAGCTTGGGGGAATCCGGGGCCAACGTCCTGACTTTC. Amino acid sequence: CASSLGESGANVLTF. Complete variable domain (other parts from reference TRBV5-1 and TRBJ2-6): KAGVTQTPRYLIKTRGQQVTLSCSPISGHRSVSWYQQTPGQGLQFLFEYFSETQRNKGNFPGRFSGRQFSNSRSEMNVSTLELGDSALYLCASSLGESGANVLTFGAGSRLTVL.

As for this clone: Mismatch with germline at one junction end may stem from a read error. The chain has TRBV10-3 and TRBJ1-1; no clear D. Per germline, CDR1 ENHRY and CDR2 SYGVKD. This CDR3 region has 12 residues. As DNA, the CDR3 is TGTGCCATCAGCGAGTGGAACACTGAAGCTTTCTTT. It encodes CAISEWNTEAFF.

This clone was seen only once. The rearrangement uses TRBV5-4 and TRBJ1-3; tentatively, D is TRBD1 (5 bases). Between the trimmed V and J ends, which lost 5 bases and 0 bases, there was a span of 15 bases. The germline V gene has CDR1 SGHNT and CDR2 YYREEE (reference sequence). This CDR3 has 16 residues. The CDR3 loop is CASSSGGVLSGNTIYF. The DNA of the CDR3 is TGTGCCAGCAGTTCGGGAGGGGTGCTCTCTGGAAACACCATATATTTT.

The V and J genes are TRBV7-9 and TRBJ1-2; D gene unclear. Germline CDR1 reads SEHNR; CDR2 reads FQNEAQ (reference sequence). CDR3 size: 14 residues. V lost 4 bases, J lost 4 bases, and 13 bases lay in between. The CDR3 DNA reads TGTGCCAGCAGCTGGCCGGGAGCATTCTATGGCTACACCTTC. This translates into CASSWPGAFYGYTF. Together with reference TRBV7-9 and TRBJ1-2, the CDR3 gives the full variable domain: DTGVSQNPRHKITKRGQNVTFRCDPISEHNRLYWYRQTLGQGPEFLTYFQNEAQLEKSRLLSDRFSAERPKGSFSTLEIQRTEQGDSAMYLCASSWPGAFYGYTFGSGTRLTVV.

The chain employs TRBV6-6 and TRBJ1-2; D is uncertain. This CDR3 comprises 10 residues. Trimming stripped 8 bases from V and 7 bases from J, with 8 bases between. The germline V gene encodes CDR1 MNHNY and CDR2 SVGAGI (reference sequence). The CDR3 loop is CASLGGGYTF. The DNA for the CDR3 is TGTGCCAGCCTTGGCGGTGGCTACACCTTC.

The rearrangement links TRBV18 to TRBJ1-5; a weak D match, TRBD1 (6 bases). The V end was cut by 2 bases, the J end by 3 bases, with 11 bases between. The CDR3 is 15 amino acids. CDR1 KGHSH and CDR2 LQKENI come from the germline V gene. CDR3 DNA sequence: TGTGCCAGCTCACCAGGCAGGGACATCAATCAGCCCCAGCATTTT. Residues: CASSPGRDINQPQHF.

V and J are TRBV3-1 (or the pseudogene TRBV3-2) and TRBJ1-1; tentatively, D is TRBD1 (5 bases). In germline, CDR1 is LGHDT, CDR2 YNNKEL (reference sequence). Deletions cut 0 bases from V and 6 bases from J, with 11 bases between. The CDR3 runs 14 residues. The CDR3 region is CASSQEGGRAEAFF. The CDR3 DNA sequence: TGTGCCAGCAGCCAAGAGGGGGGGAGGGCTGAAGCTTTCTTT.

This clone was recorded once. The chain couples TRBV7-9 to TRBJ1-3; TRBD1 might be the D (6 bases). The V and J ends lost 1 base and 0 bases respectively, with 7 bases between them. The CDR3 length is 15 residues. The germline CDR1 and CDR2 sequences are SEHNR and FQNEAQ (reference sequence). CDR3 protein: CASSLDRVSGNTIYF. The CDR3 region has the DNA TGTGCCAGCAGCTTAGACAGGGTCTCTGGAAACACCATATATTTT.

In its sample, this clone was seen once. The chain recombines TRBV4-2 with TRBJ1-4, with D perhaps TRBD1 (5 bases). CDR3 length: 16 residues. CDR1 and CDR2 from the germline V gene are LGHNA and YNFKEQ. The V and J ends lost 4 bases and 0 bases respectively, with 12 bases between them. The CDR3 sequence: CASSPGEDTTNEKLFF. In DNA form, the CDR3 reads TGTGCCAGCAGCCCCGGGGAGGACACAACTAATGAAAAACTGTTTTTT.

The chain is built from TRBV11-2 and TRBJ1-1; no clear D gene. The V end was cut by 5 bases, the J end by 0 bases, with 7 bases between. The CDR3 spans 13 residues. In germline, CDR1 is SGHAT, CDR2 FQNNGV. CDR3 loop: CASSIKVNTEAFF. CDR3 in DNA: TGTGCCAGCAGCATTAAGGTGAACACTGAAGCTTTCTTT.

Only a few counts were recorded for this clone. This chain joins TRBV9 and TRBJ2-1; 14 bases map to TRBD2. This CDR3 is built from 15 residues. The germline V gene encodes CDR1 SGDLS and CDR2 YYNGEE. The ends lost 4 bases at V and 6 bases at J; junction bases unmatched: 3. The CDR3 nucleotides are TGTGCCAGCAGCCGGGGACTAGCGGGAGTCAATGAGCAGTTCTTC. It yields the protein CASSRGLAGVNEQFF.

This chain links TRBV15 with TRBJ1-1; no firm D call. The V gene lost 0 bases and the J gene lost 7 bases, with 9 bases spanning the gap. This CDR3 has 13 residues. The germline gives CDR1 LNHNV, CDR2 YYDKDF (reference sequence). CDR3 in DNA: TGTGCCACCAGCAGAGATGTCCGGGGTGAAGCTTTCTTT. This gives the protein CATSRDVRGEAFF.

The V and J genes are TRBV30 and TRBJ1-2; D may be TRBD1 (6 bases). CDR3 size: 11 residues. Germline assignment: CDR1 GTSNPN and CDR2 SVGIG (reference sequence). The V gene lost 0 bases and the J gene lost 8 bases, with 7 bases spanning the gap. DNA of the CDR3: TGTGCCTGGAGTGTAACAGGGGGCTACACCTTC. Translation: CAWSVTGGYTF.

This clone was seen just once. The J gene is TRBJ2-5, the V gene TRBV28, with D perhaps matching TRBD2 (7 bases). The germline V gene encodes CDR1 MDHEN and CDR2 SYDVKM. V shed 3 bases and J shed 5 bases, with 16 bases lying between them. CDR3 length: 15 amino acids. The CDR3 is CASSFRRGAGETQYF. In DNA form, the CDR3 reads TGTGCCAGCAGTTTTCGTCGGGGGGCAGGGGAGACCCAGTACTTC.

The gene calls are TRBV6-5 and TRBJ1-1; 10 positions agree with TRBD1. Per the germline V gene, CDR1 is MNHEY and CDR2 is SVGAGI. The length of the CDR3 is 13 residues. Trimming took 4 bases from V and 10 from J; bases not matched to a gene: 6. In nucleotides, the CDR3 is TGTGCCAGCAGTTTAAGACAGGGGGCTCGAGCTTTCTTT. Its translation is CASSLRQGARAFF.

V and J are TRBV7-6 and TRBJ2-2; D tentatively fits TRBD1 or TRBD2 (5 bases each). The CDR3 length is 15 residues. From germline, CDR1 is SGHVS and CDR2 FNYEAQ. V was shortened by 2 bases and J by 7 bases, with 14 bases between the two germline ends. The CDR3 DNA follows: TGTGCCAGCAGCTTAAATGGGGGTCTGAACGGGGAGCTGTTTTTT. Protein: CASSLNGGLNGELFF.

The chain has TRBV10-3 and TRBJ2-7; 8 bases map to TRBD2. The CDR3 has 15 amino acids. Trimming took 4 bases from V and 3 from J; bases not matched to a gene: 8. CDR1 and CDR2 from the germline V gene are ENHRY and SYGVKD. The CDR3, as DNA: TGTGCCATCAGTGCTAGTAGCGGGGTGGGCTACGAGCAGTACTTC. This sequence encodes CAISASSGVGYEQYF.